A single sample gave rise to the 27 T cell receptor beta chains below, sequenced in a study of Graves' ophthalmopathy and Graves' hyperthyroidism (dated by TCRdb to between 2017 and 2018). Sequenced using an Illumina HiSeq 2000. TCR beta CDR3 regions were amplified from RNA transcripts for repertoire sequencing. The first round was an RT-PCR using HTBI primers with the Qiagen OneStep RT-PCR kit, and this first round was followed by a second-round multiplex PCR, then size selection and purification. Using fastp trimming at Q25 and MiXCR clonotype assembly, TCRdb reanalyzed the public sequencing data and kept in-frame beta chains. Merged by CDR3 protein, the rows form single entries marked with the most common genes and DNA. The sample contains a few hundred thousand distinct CDR3 sequences, 20% to 25% of them found a single time. The leading ten clones occupy about 46% of the sample. The material sequenced was peripheral blood. These receptors originate from a woman in her forties or fifties with Graves' ophthalmopathy. Donor details come from another sample of the same person, matched by shared clones.

This clonotype was observed a few times. The chain couples TRBV12-3 or TRBV12-4 to TRBJ2-7; TRBD2 aligns across 11 bases. V shed 6 bases, J shed 0 bases, and the junction held 7 bases outside the gene matches. The CDR3 extends over 16 amino acids. CDR3 DNA sequence: TGTGCCAGCAGCTGGGGGGGACTAGCGGCCTCCTACGAGCAGTACTTC. It is translated as CASSWGGLAASYEQYF.

This clonotype was counted at least ten times. The V and J genes are TRBV12-3 or TRBV12-4 and TRBJ2-7; 8 nucleotides line up with TRBD2. V was clipped by 5 bases and J by 8 bases; unmatched bases: 5. The CDR3 sequence is 12 residues long. For the CDR3, the DNA is TGTGCCAGCAGTCCGGGACTAGTAAAGCAGTACTTC. Protein: CASSPGLVKQYF.

This clonotype came up many times. The rearrangement uses TRBV7-2 and TRBJ2-6; TRBD1 matches 9 bases. This CDR3 has 18 residues. Germline CDR1 is SGHTA and CDR2 is FQGNSA. The junction had 13 bases not matched to a gene; V was cut back by 6 bases and J by 4 bases. As DNA, the CDR3 is TGTGCCAGCAGGGTCTCCGGGACAGGGATGTCCGGGGCCAACGTCCTGACTTTC. As protein: CASRVSGTGMSGANVLTF.

This clonotype was observed a handful of times. The rearrangement uses TRBV7-2 and TRBJ2-7; 8 positions agree with TRBD2. Germline lookup yields CDR1 SGHTA and CDR2 FQGNSA. The CDR3 extends over 14 amino acids. V dropped 2 bases and J dropped 6; count of bases not matched to a gene: 6. CDR3 protein: CASSLSAGGSEQYF. The CDR3 bases are TGTGCCAGCAGCTTAAGTGCGGGAGGTAGCGAGCAGTACTTC.

This clonotype was seen repeatedly, ten times or more. This chain joins TRBV29-1 and TRBJ1-1; perhaps TRBD1 as D (6 bases). V was shortened by 7 bases and J by 4 bases, with 16 bases between the two germline ends. CDR1 SQVTM and CDR2 ANQGSEA come from the germline V gene. The length of the CDR3 is 13 residues. In DNA, the CDR3 is TGCAGCGCTGGAACAACAGGGTTCACTGAAGCTTTCTTT. Protein product: CSAGTTGFTEAFF. Full variable domain (missing parts from reference TRBV29-1 and TRBJ1-1): SAVISQKPSRDICQRGTSLTIQCQVDSQVTMMFWYRQQPGQSLTLIATANQGSEATYESGFVIDKFPISRPNLTFSTLTVSNMSPEDSSIYLCSAGTTGFTEAFFGQGTRLTVV.

The chain is built from TRBV7-9 and TRBJ2-5; no firm D call. Per the germline V gene, CDR1 is SEHNR and CDR2 is FQNEAQ (reference sequence). V gave up 4 bases and J gave up 5 bases, with 14 bases separating them. The CDR3 has 14 amino acids. As DNA, the CDR3 is TGTGCCAGCAGCTCGATCAAGGAAGGGGAGACCCAGTACTTC. This translates into CASSSIKEGETQYF.

J is TRBJ2-5 and V is TRBV7-9, with D hard to call. With 4 bases removed from V and 4 bases from J, the gap between germline ends came to 19 bases. The CDR3 is 16 residues long. Per germline, CDR1 SEHNR and CDR2 FQNEAQ (reference sequence). The CDR3 sequence: CASSSGAWSHSETQYF. In DNA form, the CDR3 reads TGTGCCAGCAGCTCGGGTGCTTGGTCCCACTCAGAGACCCAGTACTTC.

This clonotype was seen many times. This chain connects TRBV6-1 to TRBJ2-7; 10 bases line up with TRBD2. Germline CDR1 MNHNS, CDR2 SASEGT. The CDR3 is 17 residues long. The J segment lost 3 bases and the V segment lost 2 bases, leaving 10 bases of the junction unmatched. CDR3 sequence (DNA): TGTGCCAGCAGTGAACGTCTAGCGGGAGAAGGGGGCTACGAGCAGTACTTC. It yields the protein CASSERLAGEGGYEQYF.

This clonotype came up many times. The chain joins TRBV12-3 or TRBV12-4 to TRBJ1-1, with TRBD1 matching 12 bases. V trimming: 3 bases; J trimming: 5 bases; junction bases outside the gene matches: 7. This CDR3 has 16 residues. The CDR3 sequence: CASSLGQGAGSTEAFF. For the CDR3, the DNA is TGTGCCAGCAGTTTGGGACAGGGGGCCGGGAGTACTGAAGCTTTCTTT.

Ten or more counts support this clonotype. The chain links TRBV24-1 to TRBJ2-2; no definite D call. V lost 7 bases and J 0 bases, leaving 8 bases between the germline ends. Looked up from germline, CDR1 is KGHDR and CDR2 is SFDVKD. This CDR3 is built from 14 residues. CDR3 amino acids: CATRILPNTGELFF. The CDR3 nucleotides read TGTGCCACCAGAATACTCCCGAACACCGGGGAGCTGTTTTTT.

This clonotype has at least ten counts. The chain has TRBV11-2 and TRBJ1-3; D call uncertain. This CDR3 spans 16 amino acids. The V and J ends lost 4 bases and 5 bases respectively, with 18 bases between them. Germline values: CDR1 SGHAT, CDR2 FQNNGV. The CDR3 region has the DNA TGTGCCAGCAGCTCCTTAAAGACCACGTACAGAAACACCATATATTTT. Protein product: CASSSLKTTYRNTIYF.

This clonotype was counted at least ten times. CDR3 region: CASSPPAPYEQYF. CDR3 nucleotides: TGCGCCAGCAGCCCACCCGCCCCCTACGAGCAGTACTTC. The J gene is TRBJ2-7, the V gene TRBV5-1; no clear D gene. V lost 4 bases and J 2 bases, leaving 10 bases between the germline ends. The germline gives CDR1 SGHRS, CDR2 YFSETQ. The CDR3 covers 13 residues.

There are many counts of this clonotype. This chain uses TRBV7-2 with TRBJ1-1; D not certain. Trimming took off 5 bases at V and 0 bases at J, with 19 bases between the two ends. The CDR3 is 17 amino acids. Per the germline V gene, CDR1 is SGHTA and CDR2 is FQGNSA. The CDR3 nucleotides are TGTGCCAGCAGCCCCGGACCCGAATTGGGGATGAACACTGAAGCTTTCTTT. Translated: CASSPGPELGMNTEAFF. The whole variable domain, remainder taken from reference TRBV7-2 and TRBJ1-1, is GAGVSQSPSNKVTEKGKDVELRCDPISGHTALYWYRQSLGQGLEFLIYFQGNSAPDKSGLPSDRFSAERTGGSVSTLTIQRTQQEDSAVYLCASSPGPELGMNTEAFFGQGTRLTVV.

This clonotype was seen at least ten times. The chain carries TRBV7-9 and TRBJ1-1; no clear D. This CDR3 region has 14 residues. Trimming shortened V by 1 base and J by 6 bases, and 12 bases separated the two germline ends. The V gene's germline CDR1 is SEHNR and CDR2 FQNEAQ (reference sequence). CDR3 sequence: CASSLGPQSPEAFF. The CDR3, as DNA: TGTGCCAGCAGCTTAGGTCCCCAGAGCCCTGAAGCTTTCTTT.

Turning to this clonotype: Germline and junction disagree at one end, which may indicate a read error. The chain couples TRBV5-1 to TRBJ2-2, with D perhaps matching TRBD2 (5 bases). The germline V gene has CDR1 SGHRS and CDR2 YFSETQ. The CDR3 contains 16 residues. CDR3 nucleotide sequence: TGCGCCAGCAGCCGGTTGGGGATCGCGTACACCGGGAAGCTGTTTTTT. Translation gives CASSRLGIAYTGKLFF. The whole variable domain, filled in from reference TRBV5-1 and TRBJ2-2, reads KAGVTQTPRYLIKTRGQQVTLSCSPISGHRSVSWYQQTPGQGLQFLFEYFSETQRNKGNFPGRFSGRQFSNSRSEMNVSTLELGDSALYLCASSRLGIAYTGKLFFGEGSRLTVL.

This clonotype was seen ten or more times. The V call is TRBV12-5, the J call TRBJ1-5, with no clear D. V was pared by 5 bases and J by 1 base, with 15 bases between. The CDR3 sequence is 16 residues long. Per the germline V gene, CDR1 is LGHNT and CDR2 is FRNRAP. The DNA for the CDR3 is TGTGCTAGTGGTCCGGGCCCGCCGGGCAGCAATCAGCCCCAGCATTTT. The encoded protein is CASGPGPPGSNQPQHF.

There are many counts of this clonotype. The chain is built from TRBV6-1 and TRBJ1-1; 9 positions match TRBD1. From germline, CDR1 is MNHNS and CDR2 SASEGT. This CDR3 is built from 16 residues. V trimming: 6 bases; J trimming: 1 base; junction bases outside the gene matches: 9. The CDR3 is CASSLDRGATNTEAFF. CDR3 DNA sequence: TGTGCCAGCAGCCTGGACAGGGGCGCCACGAACACTGAAGCTTTCTTT.

At least ten counts were recorded for this clonotype. The rearrangement joins TRBV9 to TRBJ2-7, with 7 nucleotides matching TRBD2. Germline CDR1 SGDLS, CDR2 YYNGEE. This CDR3 is built from 16 residues. V shed 3 bases, J shed 5 bases, and the junction held 14 bases outside the gene matches. CDR3 sequence (DNA): TGTGCCAGCAGCGGGGGATCCGGGACTACCTATGACGAGCAGTACTTC. Translating gives CASSGGSGTTYDEQYF.

J is TRBJ2-5 and V is TRBV20-1; 13 nucleotides agree with TRBD2. Germline CDR1 and CDR2: DFQATT and SNEGSKA (reference sequence). The trim removed 0 bases at V and 3 bases at J, leaving 4 bases unmatched. This CDR3 comprises 16 residues. CDR3 DNA sequence: TGCAGTGCTAGAGAAGGGGGACTAGCGGGAAAAGAGACCCAGTACTTC. Protein product: CSAREGGLAGKETQYF.

This clonotype was seen repeatedly, ten times or more. The J gene is TRBJ2-7, the V gene TRBV6-1, with D possibly TRBD2 on 6 matching bases. Germline CDR1 MNHNS, CDR2 SASEGT. Trimming removed 2 bases from V and 3 bases from J, with 14 bases in between. The CDR3 runs to 15 residues. CDR3: CASSESWRGGYEQYF. The CDR3 bases are TGTGCCAGCAGTGAATCTTGGCGGGGAGGCTACGAGCAGTACTTC.

The genes are TRBV7-2 and TRBJ1-3; no clear D. The V and J ends lost 5 bases and 3 bases respectively, with 8 bases between them. Germline values: CDR1 SGHTA, CDR2 FQGNSA. The CDR3 consists of 13 residues. This CDR3 is CASSPERGNTIYF. The DNA of the CDR3 is TGTGCCAGCAGCCCAGAGCGTGGAAACACCATATATTTT.

J is TRBJ2-7 and V is TRBV4-2; D remains ambiguous. Looked up from germline, CDR1 is LGHNA and CDR2 is YNFKEQ. The length of the CDR3 is 14 residues. V lost 1 base, J lost 1 base, and 8 bases lay in between. CDR3 coding DNA: TGTGCCAGCAGCCAAGTGGGAAGATCCTACGAGCAGTACTTC. Translating it yields CASSQVGRSYEQYF.

This clonotype was picked up many times. V and J are TRBV7-8 and TRBJ2-2; TRBD1 matches at 8 bases. With V trimmed by 4 bases and J by 7 bases, 8 bases remained unmatched. CDR1 and CDR2 from the germline V gene are SGHVS and FQNEAQ. CDR3 length: 15 residues. The DNA of the CDR3 is TGTGCCAGCAGCTCTTTAGGACAGGGCATCGGGGAGCTGTTTTTT. As protein: CASSSLGQGIGELFF.

The genes are TRBV15 and TRBJ1-5; maybe TRBD1 (6 bases). This CDR3 has 15 residues. Germline CDR1 LNHNV, CDR2 YYDKDF (reference sequence). The V end lost 5 bases, the J end lost 1 base, and 12 bases lay between the germline ends. CDR3 protein: CATSPGGQSNQPQHF. The CDR3 DNA sequence: TGTGCCACCAGCCCCGGGGGGCAGAGCAATCAGCCCCAGCATTTT.

There are many counts of this clonotype. The rearrangement links TRBV30 to TRBJ1-6; D might be TRBD1 (5 bases). CDR1 and CDR2 from the germline V gene are GTSNPN and SVGIG (reference sequence). V was pared by 1 base and J by 7 bases, with 20 bases between. The CDR3 consists of 17 residues. The CDR3 here is CAWSAHTPGQGNSPLHF. CDR3 nucleotide sequence: TGTGCCTGGAGTGCCCACACCCCTGGGCAGGGCAATTCACCCCTCCACTTT. The whole variable domain, filled in from reference TRBV30 and TRBJ1-6, reads SQTIHQWPATLVQPVGSPLSLECTVEGTSNPNLYWYRQAAGRGLQLLFYSVGIGQISSEVPQNLSASRPQDRQFILSSKKLLLSDSGFYLCAWSAHTPGQGNSPLHFGNGTRLTVT.

In this sample, this clonotype turned up many times. V gene TRBV20-1 combines with J gene TRBJ1-3; no firm D call. Trimming removed 3 bases from V and 0 bases from J, with 9 bases in between. This CDR3 region has 14 residues. Germline values: CDR1 DFQATT, CDR2 SNEGSKA (reference sequence). The chain's CDR3 is CSASVGNSGNTIYF. DNA for the CDR3: TGCAGTGCTAGCGTCGGCAACTCTGGAAACACCATATATTTT.

This clonotype has a count of ten or more. The rearrangement uses TRBV5-1 and TRBJ2-5; possibly TRBD2 for D (5 bases). Germline V gene data show CDR1 as SGHRS and CDR2 as YFSETQ. Trimming left V 4 bases short and J 9 bases short, with 22 bases between. This CDR3 spans 15 amino acids. CDR3 nucleotide sequence: TGCGCCAGCAGCCCGGACGGAGAGACTAAAGGCTCCCAGTACTTC. It specifies CASSPDGETKGSQYF.